These 10 T cell receptor beta chains were sequenced from one sample in a study of blood T cell repertoires in COVID-19. The data were produced by immunoSEQ multiplex PCR, yet TCRdb's version contains in-frame clones alone and is incomplete. The sample carries under 40,000 clones, more than 80% recorded once. The specimen sequenced was peripheral blood. These receptors all come from a man between 45 and 60 years old with active or convalescent COVID-19.

This clone was seen a handful of times. The chain uses TRBV27 and TRBJ1-5; 10 bases are a match to TRBD1. CDR1 is MNHEY, CDR2 SMNVEV, per germline (reference sequence). This CDR3 comprises 16 residues. Unmatched junction bases numbered 7, after V lost 5 bases and J lost 3 bases. The CDR3 reads CASSPDRGRTNQPQHF. DNA of the CDR3: TGTGCCAGCAGTCCCGACAGGGGGCGAACCAATCAGCCCCAGCATTTT.

The chain recombines TRBV6-5 with TRBJ1-5; 8 nucleotides match TRBD1. V lost 7 bases to trimming and J lost 7 bases; unmatched junction nucleotides: 12. CDR3 length: 15 amino acids. Germline CDR1 reads MNHEY; CDR2 reads SVGAGI. The DNA of the CDR3 is TGTGCCAGCATCCGATACGACAGGGGTGCACAGCCCCAGCATTTT. This encodes CASIRYDRGAQPQHF.

The chain couples TRBV5-1 to TRBJ1-1; no firm D call. Germline-derived CDR1 and CDR2 are SGHRS and YFSETQ. V was pared by 4 bases and J by 4 bases, with 17 bases between. This CDR3 spans 15 amino acids. The CDR3, as DNA: TGCGCCAGCAGCCCACAGCCTGATGGGAGCACTGAAGCTTTCTTT. Its translation: CASSPQPDGSTEAFF. The full variable domain, rest sourced from reference TRBV5-1 and TRBJ1-1, is KAGVTQTPRYLIKTRGQQVTLSCSPISGHRSVSWYQQTPGQGLQFLFEYFSETQRNKGNFPGRFSGRQFSNSRSEMNVSTLELGDSALYLCASSPQPDGSTEAFFGQGTRLTVV.

The V and J genes are TRBV7-9 and TRBJ2-7, with D perhaps TRBD2 (7 bases). Germline CDR1 and CDR2: SEHNR and FQNEAQ (reference sequence). The CDR3 spans 12 residues. V lost 5 bases and J lost 10, with 15 bases in between. CDR3 in amino acids: CASSPGRGFQYF. CDR3 in DNA: TGTGCCAGCAGCCCAGGGAGGGGGTTCCAGTACTTC.

The V and J genes are TRBV12-3 or TRBV12-4 and TRBJ1-5; the D is unclear. The V end was cut by 3 bases, the J end by 2 bases, with 5 bases between. This CDR3 spans 13 amino acids. The CDR3 here is CASSFGGNQPQHF. The CDR3 bases are TGTGCCAGCAGTTTCGGGGGCAATCAGCCCCAGCATTTT.

The J gene is TRBJ1-4, the V gene TRBV12-5; 8 bases match TRBD1. Trimming removed 6 bases from V and 8 bases from J; junction bases left unmatched: 8. The CDR3 consists of 14 residues. CDR1 is LGHNT and CDR2 is FRNRAP in the germline V gene. The CDR3 DNA sequence: TGTGCTAGTGGGGACGGGACAGGAGTAGAAAAACTGTTTTTT. Its protein product is CASGDGTGVEKLFF.

V gene TRBV7-2 combines with J gene TRBJ1-5; no clear D gene. The germline V and J ends were trimmed by 5 bases and 6 bases, with 14 bases remaining between them. The CDR3 loop spans 14 amino acids. From germline, CDR1 is SGHTA and CDR2 FQGNSA. The CDR3 here is CASSLGGESQPQHF. The CDR3 DNA reads TGTGCCAGCAGCCTAGGAGGAGAAAGTCAGCCCCAGCATTTT.

The chain is built from TRBV10-1 and TRBJ1-2; a weak D match, TRBD1 (6 bases). The V and J ends lost 6 bases and 0 bases respectively, with 17 bases between them. The CDR3 spans 16 residues. Germline V CDR1 and CDR2: WNHNN, SYGVQD (reference sequence). The CDR3 DNA sequence: TGCGCCAGCAGAACAGGGCGGGGGGAAACTAACTATGGCTACACCTTC. It yields the protein CASRTGRGETNYGYTF.

CDR3 region: CASSEEGNTEAFF. CDR3 bases: TGCGCCAGCAGCGAAGAGGGGAACACTGAAGCTTTCTTT. The gene calls are TRBV5-1 and TRBJ1-1; D unclear. CDR3 length equals 13 residues. V was shortened by 4 bases and J by 1 base, with 8 bases between the two germline ends. Germline CDR1 is SGHRS and CDR2 is YFSETQ.

The chain has TRBV7-6 and TRBJ1-5, with 9 nucleotides matching TRBD1. V lost 5 bases, J lost 7 bases, and 9 bases stayed unmatched. CDR1 is SGHVS and CDR2 is FNYEAQ in the germline V gene. The CDR3 is made up of 15 amino acids. CDR3 region: CASSLGQGSLQPQHF. The CDR3 nucleotides are TGTGCCAGCAGCCTTGGACAGGGGAGCCTCCAGCCCCAGCATTTT.